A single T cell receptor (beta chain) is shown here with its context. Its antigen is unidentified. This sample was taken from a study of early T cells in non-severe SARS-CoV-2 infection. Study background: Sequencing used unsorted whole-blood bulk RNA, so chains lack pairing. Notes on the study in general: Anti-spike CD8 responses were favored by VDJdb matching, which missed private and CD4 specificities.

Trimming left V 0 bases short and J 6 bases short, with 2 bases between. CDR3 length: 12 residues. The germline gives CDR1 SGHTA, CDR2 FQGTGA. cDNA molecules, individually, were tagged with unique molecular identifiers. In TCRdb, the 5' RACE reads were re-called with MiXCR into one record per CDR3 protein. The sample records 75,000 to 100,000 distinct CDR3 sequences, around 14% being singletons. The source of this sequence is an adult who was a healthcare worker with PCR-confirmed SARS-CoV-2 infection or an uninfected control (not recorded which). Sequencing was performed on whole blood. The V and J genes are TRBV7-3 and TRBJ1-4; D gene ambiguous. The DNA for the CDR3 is TGTGCCAGCAGCTTAACGTATGAAAAACTGTTTTTT. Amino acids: CASSLTYEKLFF. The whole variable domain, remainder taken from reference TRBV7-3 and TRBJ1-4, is GAGVSQTPSNKVTEKGKYVELRCDPISGHTALYWYRQSLGQGPEFLIYFQGTGAADDSGLPNDRFFAVRPEGSVSTLKIQRTERGDSAVYLCASSLTYEKLFFGSGTQLSVL.